One sample yielded the 27 T cell receptor beta chains listed below, sequenced in a study of blood T cell repertoires in COVID-19. This table comes from immunoSEQ multiplex PCR, and its TCRdb copy is limited to in-frame clones, with some not included. This table holds 70,000 to 95,000 clones, around 89% found once. Sequencing was carried out using peripheral blood. Source of these receptors: a man in his fifties with COVID-19, enrolled during active disease.

This chain connects TRBV6-2 or TRBV6-3 to TRBJ2-3; the D is unclear. Between the trimmed V and J ends, which lost 2 bases and 1 base, there was a span of 10 bases. This CDR3 is built from 15 residues. From germline, CDR1 is MNHEY and CDR2 SVGEGT. The DNA of the CDR3 is TGTGCCAGCAGTTACCCGACGGGTGGCACAGATACGCAGTATTTT. It yields the protein CASSYPTGGTDTQYF.

This clone came up a few times. The chain combines TRBV6-5 with TRBJ2-2; 10 bases match TRBD1. Germline V lookup: CDR1 MNHEY, CDR2 SVGAGI. This CDR3 spans 15 amino acids. V trimming: 10 bases; J trimming: 3 bases; junction bases outside the gene matches: 8. The CDR3 loop reads CAINPGTGDTGELFF. CDR3 in DNA: TGTGCCATCAACCCCGGGACAGGGGACACCGGGGAGCTGTTTTTT.

In its sample, this clone was seen a few times. V usage is TRBV6-6 and J usage is TRBJ1-4, with D unresolved. Between the trimmed V and J ends, which lost 2 bases and 4 bases, there was a span of 5 bases. The V gene's germline CDR1 is MNHNY and CDR2 SVGAGI (reference sequence). This CDR3 comprises 13 residues. The CDR3 DNA follows: TGTGCCAGCAGTTACGTTTATAATGAAAAACTGTTTTTT. Translated, it gives CASSYVYNEKLFF.

The CDR3 spells CASSYFAGGYGYEQYF. The CDR3 nucleotides are TGTGCCAGCAGTTACTTCGCGGGGGGCTACGGCTACGAGCAGTACTTC. The chain links TRBV6-5 to TRBJ2-7; TRBD2 matches at 8 bases. Germline CDR1 and CDR2: MNHEY and SVGAGI. The junction had 8 bases not matched to a gene; V was cut back by 1 base and J by 3 bases. The CDR3 covers 16 residues.

The gene calls are TRBV6-1 and TRBJ2-3, with D perhaps TRBD2 (8 bases). In germline, CDR1 is MNHNS, CDR2 SASEGT. Trimming stripped 3 bases from V and 2 bases from J, with 15 bases between. There are 16 residues in the CDR3. CDR3 DNA sequence: TGTGCCAGCAGTGACGCCGGGAGGGGGCCCACAGATACGCAGTATTTT. Amino acid sequence: CASSDAGRGPTDTQYF.

V is TRBV5-4 and J is TRBJ1-4; no firm D call. Germline loops: CDR1 SGHNT, CDR2 YYREEE (reference sequence). This CDR3 contains 16 residues. Trimming removed 3 bases from V and 5 bases from J, with 17 bases in between. The DNA for the CDR3 is TGTGCCAGCAGCTCTATGCCTGTGGGAGGGAATGAAAAACTGTTTTTT. This encodes CASSSMPVGGNEKLFF.

This chain uses TRBV5-4 with TRBJ2-5, with D tentatively TRBD1 (5 bases). This CDR3 has 14 amino acids. CDR1 and CDR2 from the germline V gene are SGHNT and YYREEE (reference sequence). Trimming pared 0 bases from V and 0 bases from J, leaving 6 bases between. The CDR3 loop is CASSLGQYQETQYF. CDR3 sequence (DNA): TGTGCCAGCAGCTTGGGACAGTACCAAGAGACCCAGTACTTC.

This sequence joins TRBV20-1 and TRBJ1-4; tentative D call: TRBD1 (5 bases). V lost 3 bases to trimming and J lost 6 bases, with 11 bases between them. This CDR3 comprises 13 residues. The V gene's germline CDR1 is DFQATT and CDR2 SNEGSKA (reference sequence). The CDR3 here is CSASLLTDEKLFF. The CDR3 nucleotides are TGCAGTGCTAGTCTTCTGACAGATGAAAAACTGTTTTTT.

This chain joins TRBV5-1 and TRBJ1-1; 9 nucleotides line up with TRBD1. Germline CDR1 and CDR2: SGHRS and YFSETQ. V gave up 3 bases and J gave up 3 bases; unmatched junction bases: 3. The CDR3 runs 14 residues. The CDR3 region has the DNA TGCGCCAGCAGCTCGACAGGGGGGGACACTGAAGCTTTCTTT. This encodes CASSSTGGDTEAFF.

The V gene is TRBV28, the J gene TRBJ1-1; D might be TRBD1 (5 bases). The CDR3 is made up of 14 amino acids. Germline CDR1 is MDHEN and CDR2 is SYDVKM. V was pared by 2 bases and J by 3 bases, with 10 bases between. The CDR3 reads CASSLQGRYTEAFF. DNA for the CDR3: TGTGCCAGCAGTTTACAGGGCCGTTACACTGAAGCTTTCTTT.

CDR3 loop: CASSLDGGGAYNEQFF. Written as DNA, the CDR3 is TGCGCCAGCAGCTTGGACGGCGGGGGGGCCTACAATGAGCAGTTCTTC. V usage is TRBV5-1 and J usage is TRBJ2-1, with 9 bases identical to TRBD2. The CDR3 has 16 amino acids. The germline V gene has CDR1 SGHRS and CDR2 YFSETQ. Trimming took 0 bases from V and 2 from J; bases not matched to a gene: 3.

The chain combines TRBV30 with TRBJ2-7, with D possibly TRBD1 on 6 matching bases. CDR1 is GTSNPN and CDR2 is SVGIG in the germline V gene (reference sequence). The CDR3 spans 16 residues. V dropped 2 bases and J dropped 1 base, with 18 bases sitting between them. CDR3: CAWSFTQGVLSYEQYF. CDR3 in DNA: TGTGCCTGGAGTTTTACACAGGGTGTCCTATCCTACGAGCAGTACTTC.

The J gene is TRBJ2-2, the V gene TRBV19; a possible D gene is TRBD1 (6 bases). Trimming shortened V by 6 bases and J by 3 bases, and 11 bases separated the two germline ends. From germline, CDR1 is LNHDA and CDR2 SQIVND (reference sequence). The CDR3 is made up of 14 amino acids. CDR3 sequence reads: CASRDRSHTGELFF. CDR3 sequence (DNA): TGTGCCAGTAGAGACAGGTCCCACACCGGGGAGCTGTTTTTT.

The chain has TRBV18 and TRBJ1-3; D gene ambiguous. The CDR3 has 12 residues. Germline V CDR1 and CDR2: KGHSH, LQKENI. V lost 1 base to trimming and J lost 8 bases, with 6 bases between them. This chain's CDR3 is CASSPQGDTIYF. CDR3 sequence (DNA): TGTGCCAGCTCACCACAGGGAGACACCATATATTTT.

The chain links TRBV6-6 to TRBJ1-4; 9 positions agree with TRBD1. Germline V gene lookup returns CDR1 MNHNY and CDR2 SVGAGI (reference sequence). This CDR3 is built from 19 residues. With V trimmed by 5 bases and J by 0 bases, 13 bases remained unmatched. CDR3 in DNA: TGTGCCAGCAGTCCGGGACAGGGATTTTGGGGCGCAACTAATGAAAAACTGTTTTTT. The encoded protein is CASSPGQGFWGATNEKLFF.

The V call is TRBV5-1, the J call TRBJ2-1; TRBD2 agrees at 15 bases. From germline, CDR1 is SGHRS and CDR2 YFSETQ. The CDR3 consists of 16 residues. The V segment lost 0 bases and the J segment 8 bases; nucleotides outside the gene matches: 3. CDR3 amino acids: CASSLAGTSGGYEQFF. CDR3 nucleotides: TGCGCCAGCAGCTTGGCCGGGACTAGCGGGGGGTATGAGCAGTTCTTC.

The chain recombines TRBV7-3 with TRBJ2-1; 11 nucleotides line up with TRBD2. J was trimmed by 9 bases and V by 2 bases; bases with no gene match: 12. Germline V gene lookup returns CDR1 SGHTA and CDR2 FQGTGA. This CDR3 has 17 amino acids. The CDR3 DNA follows: TGTGCCAGCAGCTTAGTCGCTAGCGGGGGGCGATGGGGTGAGCAGTTCTTC. Translation: CASSLVASGGRWGEQFF.

The CDR3: CASSPSSDTQYF. The DNA for the CDR3 is TGTGCCAGCTCACCCTCGTCAGATACGCAGTATTTT. The chain has TRBV18 and TRBJ2-3; D is undetermined. The CDR3 covers 12 residues. CDR1 and CDR2 (germline): KGHSH, LQKENI. V gave up 3 bases and J gave up 4 bases, with 5 bases separating them. Combining the CDR3 with reference TRBV18 and TRBJ2-3 gives the whole variable domain NAGVMQNPRHLVRRRGQEARLRCSPMKGHSHVYWYRQLPEEGLKFMVYLQKENIIDESGMPKERFSAEFPKEGPSILRIQQVVRGDSAAYFCASSPSSDTQYFGPGTRLTVL.

The chain couples TRBV6-1 to TRBJ1-4, with D possibly TRBD1 on 5 matching bases. Germline CDR1 MNHNS, CDR2 SASEGT. The CDR3 extends over 14 amino acids. The V gene lost 1 base and the J gene lost 4 bases, with 7 bases spanning the gap. CDR3 region: CASSEGGLNEKLFF. CDR3 sequence (DNA): TGTGCCAGCAGTGAAGGGGGACTTAATGAAAAACTGTTTTTT.

The rearrangement joins TRBV6-5 to TRBJ2-1, with 11 bases fitting TRBD2. This CDR3 region has 15 residues. CDR1 and CDR2 (germline): MNHEY, SVGAGI. With V trimmed by 0 bases and J by 6 bases, 1 base remained unmatched. CDR3 amino acids: CASSYSGLAGNEQFF. CDR3 nucleotides: TGTGCCAGCAGTTACTCCGGACTAGCGGGCAATGAGCAGTTCTTC.

The V gene is TRBV3-1 (or the pseudogene TRBV3-2), the J gene TRBJ2-2; no clear D gene. The germline gives CDR1 LGHDT, CDR2 YNNKEL (reference sequence). Trimming removed 4 bases from V and 5 bases from J, with 5 bases in between. The CDR3 has 12 amino acids. The CDR3 spells CASSPRTGELFF. The DNA for the CDR3 is TGTGCCAGCAGCCCCCGGACCGGGGAGCTGTTTTTT.

V gene TRBV5-1 combines with J gene TRBJ1-2, with 8 bases fitting TRBD1. Germline-derived CDR1 and CDR2 are SGHRS and YFSETQ. V was pared by 2 bases and J by 8 bases, with 5 bases of the junction left unmatched. This CDR3 is built from 13 residues. The DNA for the CDR3 is TGCGCCAGCAGCTTCGGGACAGGCGGAGGCTACACCTTC. Translating it yields CASSFGTGGGYTF.

The V and J genes are TRBV27 and TRBJ2-2; 9 bases line up with TRBD1. Germline trimming cut 6 bases from V and 0 bases from J; bases unmatched to any gene: 2. Germline V lookup: CDR1 MNHEY, CDR2 SMNVEV (reference sequence). This CDR3 has 15 residues. The CDR3 region is CASSRQGANTGELFF. Written as DNA, the CDR3 is TGTGCCAGCAGCCGACAGGGGGCGAACACCGGGGAGCTGTTTTTT.

This chain links TRBV2 with TRBJ2-7; the match to TRBD1 covers 8 bases. CDR1 and CDR2 (germline): SNHLY, FYNNEI. CDR3 length equals 14 residues. V was clipped by 5 bases and J by 1 base; unmatched bases: 4. DNA for the CDR3: TGTGCCAGCAGTTCGGGACAGGAGTCCTACGAGCAGTACTTC. Translated: CASSSGQESYEQYF.

CDR3 protein: CASRKTGATNTEAFF. CDR3 nucleotide sequence: TGTGCCAGCAGAAAGACAGGGGCCACGAACACTGAAGCTTTCTTT. J is TRBJ1-1 and V is TRBV28, with 8 bases matching TRBD1. Germline trimming cut 6 bases from V and 1 base from J; bases unmatched to any gene: 7. CDR1 is MDHEN, CDR2 SYDVKM, per germline. This CDR3 has 15 amino acids.

This clone has a handful of counts. CDR3 residues: CATSAGTGATGYTF. CDR3 nucleotide sequence: TGTGCCACCAGCGCCGGGACAGGGGCTACTGGCTACACCTTC. V and J are TRBV15 and TRBJ1-2, with 10 nucleotides matching TRBD1. Germline values: CDR1 LNHNV, CDR2 YYDKDF (reference sequence). CDR3 length: 14 amino acids. Germline trimming cut 5 bases from V and 7 bases from J; bases unmatched to any gene: 7.

The chain combines TRBV4-3 with TRBJ2-5; tentative D call: TRBD2 (5 bases). V lost 1 base to trimming and J lost 5 bases, with 14 bases between them. Germline CDR1 reads LGHNA; CDR2 reads YSLEER. The CDR3 runs to 15 residues. The CDR3 spells CASSQGLTSGETQYF. CDR3 DNA: TGCGCCAGCAGCCAAGGACTAACCTCCGGGGAGACCCAGTACTTC.